This T cell receptor (beta chain) was captured by sequencing in a study of blood T cell repertoires in COVID-19. Study context: Italy, Spain and the United States were the sources of the convalescent and acute COVID-19 samples. T cells, B-cell-depleted T cells, or PBMCs supplied cDNA or gDNA.

During active infection, Seattle patients enrolled and were then monitored through disease. In the original analysis: Nucleated cell counts were estimated from reference gene primer amplification. Assay: immunoSEQ multiplex PCR; the TCRdb copy retains only in-frame clones and omits some. V, J and clone size reflect that table, while D and trimming were determined from the DNA. The repertoire holds around 440,000 clones, approximately 88% seen once, with around 12% in the top ten. The material sequenced was peripheral blood. This sequence was found in a woman aged 50 to 65 with COVID-19, enrolled during active disease.

In nucleotides, the CDR3 is TGTGCCTGGAGGGGAGCGGGGGGGACAGATACGCAGTATTTT. Amino acid sequence: CAWRGAGGTDTQYF. The chain employs TRBV30 and TRBJ2-3, with 10 nucleotides matching TRBD2. The CDR3 runs 14 residues. Looked up from germline, CDR1 is GTSNPN and CDR2 is SVGIG (reference sequence). J was trimmed by 3 bases and V by 3 bases; bases with no gene match: 3.